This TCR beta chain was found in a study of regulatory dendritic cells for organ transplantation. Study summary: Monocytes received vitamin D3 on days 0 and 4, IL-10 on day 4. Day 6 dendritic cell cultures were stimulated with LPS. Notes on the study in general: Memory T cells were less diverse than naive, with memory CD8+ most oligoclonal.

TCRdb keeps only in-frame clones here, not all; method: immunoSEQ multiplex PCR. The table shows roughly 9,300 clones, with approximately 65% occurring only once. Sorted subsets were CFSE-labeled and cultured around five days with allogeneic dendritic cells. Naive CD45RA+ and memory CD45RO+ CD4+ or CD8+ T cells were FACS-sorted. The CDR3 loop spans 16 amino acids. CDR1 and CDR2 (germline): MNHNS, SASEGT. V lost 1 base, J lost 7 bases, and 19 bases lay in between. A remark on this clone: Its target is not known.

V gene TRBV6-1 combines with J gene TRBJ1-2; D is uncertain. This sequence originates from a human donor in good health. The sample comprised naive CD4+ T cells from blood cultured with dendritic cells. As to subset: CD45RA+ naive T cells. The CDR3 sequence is CASSEDHSGTLRGYTF. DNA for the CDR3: TGTGCCAGCAGTGAAGACCATTCGGGAACCCTCCGTGGCTACACCTTC.